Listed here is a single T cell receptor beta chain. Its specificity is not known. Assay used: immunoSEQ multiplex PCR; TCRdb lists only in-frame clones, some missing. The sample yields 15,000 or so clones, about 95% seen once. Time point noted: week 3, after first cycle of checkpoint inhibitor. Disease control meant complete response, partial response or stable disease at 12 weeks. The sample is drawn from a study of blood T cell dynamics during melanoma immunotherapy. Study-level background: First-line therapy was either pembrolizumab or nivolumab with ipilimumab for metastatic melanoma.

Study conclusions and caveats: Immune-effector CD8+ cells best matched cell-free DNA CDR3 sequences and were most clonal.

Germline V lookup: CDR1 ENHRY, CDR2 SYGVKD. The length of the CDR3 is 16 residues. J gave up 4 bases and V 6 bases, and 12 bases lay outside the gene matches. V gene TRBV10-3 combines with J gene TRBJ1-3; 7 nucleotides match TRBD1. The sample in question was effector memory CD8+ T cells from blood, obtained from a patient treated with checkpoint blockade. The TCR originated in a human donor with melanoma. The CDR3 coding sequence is TGTGCCATCAGAGACTCCTACAGGGGAGTCGGAAACACCATATATTTT. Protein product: CAIRDSYRGVGNTIYF.